This T cell receptor beta chain came from a study of alternative splicing in chronic myeloid leukemia remission (dated by TCRdb to the early 2020s). The study in broad terms: RNA sequencing was used to profile peripheral blood from chronic-phase CML patients at diagnosis and at remission, and the results were compared with those from healthy donors. Female/male counts of 11/5 were recorded for diagnosis samples, 8/3 for remission samples and 2/4 for controls. Trial diagnostic specimens were total leukocytes from peripheral blood collected in EDTA. Nine CML samples, seven diagnostic and two matched remission, were obtained from the French Persistem study. For diagnosis, remission and control samples alike, total RNA was extracted from peripheral blood mononuclear cells using Trizol. The RESIST (imatinib), ENESTxtnd (nilotinib) and PINNACLE (nilotinib plus pegylated interferon) trials supplied nine diagnostic specimens along with matched remission specimens. Median ages were around 50 years at diagnosis, 56 at remission and roughly 40 for healthy controls.

Study-wide findings and limitations: Strong differences in blood cell composition were observed between timepoints, with a shift from myeloid progenitor enrichment at diagnosis to mature lymphoid enrichment at remission. At remission, blood cell composition had been reconfigured so that it resembled normal controls enriched in lymphoid cells.

What this sample's time point label stands for: chronic-phase CML before TKI therapy (screening/day 1). The patient cohort comprised around 15 CML patients, with matched post-remission samples retrieved for a subset of them. This clonotype was picked up one time. The antigen this receptor binds is unknown. CDR1 and CDR2, looked up from the germline V gene, are MDHEN and SYDVKM. The CDR3 holds 15 amino acids from the cysteine to the phenylalanine. The entry carries no DNA sequence. Library prep was done by bulk RNA-seq. The TruSeq Stranded RNA sample prep kit was used to generate libraries of poly-A-enriched mRNA from an input of 0.8 to 1 ug total RNA. Every sample was sequenced in triplicate, with paired-end sequencing run on a HiSeq 2500. Each mate in the RNA-seq data had a read length of 125 nucleotides. In the source study's methods: Reads were trimmed and aligned to hg38 using STAR v2.7, and quality control was performed with FASTQC, RSeQC and multiqc. Salmon 0.14.1 was used to quantify gene expression levels as transcripts per million (TPM). Principal component analysis suggested that transcriptomic profiles were not driven by trial, library batch, sequencing batch, treatment regimen or sex. Following TCRdb reprocessing, every CDR3 protein sequence forms one entry, and DNA is not provided. TCRdb assigned the V and J calls; the authors' analysis was not used. This sample's listing comprises over 70 distinct CDR3 sequences.

The receptor's source is an adult with chronic myeloid leukemia. The sample consisted of PBMCs or total blood leukocytes (not recorded which), taken at diagnosis. Rearrangement joined TRBV28 to TRBJ1-2. This receptor carries the CDR3 CASTFMTGASYGYTF.